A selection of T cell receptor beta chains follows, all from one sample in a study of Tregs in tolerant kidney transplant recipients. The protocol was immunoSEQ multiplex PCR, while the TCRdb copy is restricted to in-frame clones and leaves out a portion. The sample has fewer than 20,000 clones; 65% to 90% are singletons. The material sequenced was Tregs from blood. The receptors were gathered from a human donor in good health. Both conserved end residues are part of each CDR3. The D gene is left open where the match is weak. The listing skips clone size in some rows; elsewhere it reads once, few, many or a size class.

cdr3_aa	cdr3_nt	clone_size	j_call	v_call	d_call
CAAGTGESQPQHF	TGTGCCGCAGGGACAGGGGAGAGTCAGCCCCAGCATTTT	-	TRBJ1-5	TRBV10-3	TRBD1
CASSQDPPGQGASSGYTF	TGCGCCAGCAGCCAAGATCCCCCCGGACAGGGGGCGTCTAGTGGCTACACCTTC	-	TRBJ1-2	TRBV4-3	TRBD1
CASSLLGDSNQPQHF	TGTGCCAGCAGCTTGTTAGGGGATAGCAATCAGCCCCAGCATTTT	-	TRBJ1-5	TRBV5-5	-
CASSHQWGGHEQYF	TGCGCCAGCAGTCACCAATGGGGGGGACACGAGCAGTACTTC	-	TRBJ2-7	TRBV23-1	TRBD2
CASSVASNTGELFF	TGTGCCAGCAGCGTAGCCTCGAACACCGGGGAGCTGTTTTTT	-	TRBJ2-2	TRBV9	-
CASIGTSLVNEQFF	TGCGCCAGTATCGGGACTAGTTTAGTCAATGAGCAGTTCTTC	few	TRBJ2-1	TRBV10-1	TRBD2
CASSQESRGRTTGELFF	TGTGCCAGCAGCCAAGAAAGTCGCGGAAGGACCACCGGGGAGCTGTTTTTT	-	TRBJ2-2	TRBV4-2	-
CAISESGRGNYGYTF	TGTGCCATCAGTGAGTCTGGCAGGGGTAACTATGGCTACACCTTC	-	TRBJ1-2	TRBV10-3	-
CASSSRAGGNAGEQFF	TGTGCCAGCAGTTCCAGGGCGGGGGGGAACGCGGGTGAGCAGTTCTTC	once	TRBJ2-1	TRBV6-6	TRBD2
CASSLVRLAGRPNEQFF	TGTGCCAGCAGCTTAGTGCGGCTAGCGGGACGCCCAAATGAGCAGTTCTTC	-	TRBJ2-1	TRBV7-2	TRBD2
CASSLTGGDSPLHF	TGCGCCAGCAGCCTGACAGGGGGCGATTCACCCCTCCACTTT	-	TRBJ1-6	TRBV4-3	TRBD1
CSAKSLNEQFF	TGCAGTGCTAAATCCTTAAATGAGCAGTTCTTC	-	TRBJ2-1	TRBV20-1	-
CASSSQGRGTGELFF	TGTGCCAGCAGCTCACAGGGGCGGGGCACCGGGGAGCTGTTTTTT	-	TRBJ2-2	TRBV7-2	-
CASSESPVQETQYF	TGTGCCAGCAGTGAATCCCCAGTCCAAGAGACCCAGTACTTC	-	TRBJ2-5	TRBV2	-
CSVVRDLGGELFF	TGCAGCGTTGTCAGGGACCTAGGCGGGGAGCTGTTTTTT	-	TRBJ2-2	TRBV29-1	-
CASSLLAGSIQETQYF	TGTGCCAGCAGCTTACTAGCGGGAAGCATCCAAGAGACCCAGTACTTC	-	TRBJ2-5	TRBV11-2	TRBD2
CASSLGSEELNYGYTF	TGTGCCAGCAGCTTAGGTTCGGAGGAATTAAACTATGGCTACACCTTC	medium-sized	TRBJ1-2	TRBV7-9	-
CASSLSSSQDYGYTF	TGTGCCAGCAGCTTATCAAGCAGCCAGGACTATGGCTACACCTTC	medium-sized	TRBJ1-2	TRBV7-3	-
CASSLQGHNNEQFF	TGCGCCAGCAGCTTGCAGGGACACAACAATGAGCAGTTCTTC	-	TRBJ2-1	TRBV5-1	-
CASSRGRGSSYNEQFF	TGCGCCAGCAGCCGCGGAAGGGGGAGCTCCTACAATGAGCAGTTCTTC	once	TRBJ2-1	TRBV4-3	-
CASSSPTSSASTDTQYF	TGTGCCAGCAGCTCACCGACTTCTAGCGCGAGCACAGATACGCAGTATTTT	-	TRBJ2-3	TRBV7-2	-
CASSKSRSQGEVCTSTDTQYF	TGTGCCAGCAGCAAATCTAGGTCGCAGGGGGAGGTGTGTACTAGCACAGATACGCAGTATTTT	-	TRBJ2-3	TRBV21-1	-
CASSFRNSYSPLHF	TGTGCCAGCAGCTTTCGGAATAGCTATTCACCCCTCCACTTT	-	TRBJ1-6	TRBV11-2	-
CASSSGAHGYEQYF	TGTGCCAGCAGCTCCGGGGCCCACGGCTACGAGCAGTACTTC	-	TRBJ2-7	TRBV5-5	-
CAISENVGGNEKLFF	TGTGCCATCAGTGAAAATGTTGGGGGTAATGAAAAACTGTTTTTT	-	TRBJ1-4	TRBV10-3	-
CASSTRPRGNYEQYF	TGTGCCAGCAGCACGAGGCCTCGGGGTAACTACGAGCAGTACTTC	-	TRBJ2-7	TRBV7-2	-
CASSWGQDSYEQYF	TGTGCCAGCAGCTGGGGACAGGACTCCTACGAGCAGTACTTC	-	TRBJ2-7	TRBV7-9	TRBD1
CASSLGGRASSGNTIYF	TGTGCCAGCAGCTTGGGGGGCAGGGCTAGCTCTGGAAACACCATATATTTT	few	TRBJ1-3	TRBV5-6	-
CASTGTKGYTF	TGTGCCAGTACCGGGACGAAAGGCTACACCTTC	medium-sized	TRBJ1-2	TRBV6-6	-
CASSSPPTGWYF	TGTGCCAGCAGTTCCCCCCCGACAGGGTGGTACTTC	-	TRBJ2-7	TRBV6-1	TRBD1
CASSKEVRSGNTIYF	TGTGCCAGTAGTAAGGAGGTCCGCTCTGGAAACACCATATATTTT	-	TRBJ1-3	TRBV19	-
CATSWAGLPHFF	TGTGCCACCAGCTGGGCGGGACTACCTCACTTCTTC	once	TRBJ2-1	TRBV15	TRBD2
CASSFSGGASDTQYF	TGCGCCAGCAGCTTTAGCGGGGGGGCCTCAGATACGCAGTATTTT	-	TRBJ2-3	TRBV5-1	TRBD2
CASSIGRKETQYF	TGTGCCAGTAGTATAGGCAGAAAAGAGACCCAGTACTTC	once	TRBJ2-5	TRBV19	-
CSVVGEGTDTQYF	TGCAGCGTTGTAGGGGAAGGGACAGATACGCAGTATTTT	once	TRBJ2-3	TRBV29-1	-
CASHLAGTGELFF	TGTGCCAGCCATTTAGCGGGAACCGGGGAGCTGTTTTTT	once	TRBJ2-2	TRBV5-4	TRBD2
CASAPGILYEQYF	TGTGCCAGCGCGCCTGGGATACTTTACGAGCAGTACTTC	-	TRBJ2-7	TRBV6-5	-